The 5 T cell receptor beta chains given below trace back to one sample, sequenced in a study of shared clonotypes between healthy human individuals. This table comes from immunoSEQ multiplex PCR, and its TCRdb copy is limited to in-frame clones, with some not included. The repertoire has about 1.1 million clones, about 84% of them found once; the top ten carry approximately 0.56%. Sequencing used memory CD4+ T cells from PBMCs. Regarding subset: CD45RA-negative fraction. Source of these receptors: a man younger than 35 in good health. Some clones in this sample may be carry-over from other donors' samples.

The table lists this clone with a few counts. The chain has TRBV6-1 and TRBJ2-5; TRBD2 matches 9 bases. Trimming at V came to 4 bases and at J to 4 bases, leaving 16 bases not matched to a gene. CDR3 length equals 18 residues. Germline V gene data show CDR1 as MNHNS and CDR2 as SASEGT. CDR3 DNA sequence: TGTGCCAGCAGTGCCCCGGGGCTAGCGGGGAGCTGGGGAGAGACCCAGTACTTC. This translates into CASSAPGLAGSWGETQYF.

V gene TRBV6-1 combines with J gene TRBJ1-5; 8 bases match TRBD1. J gave up 7 bases and V 4 bases, and 6 bases lay outside the gene matches. Germline V gene sequence: CDR1 MNHNS, CDR2 SASEGT. The CDR3 totals 14 residues. As DNA, the CDR3 is TGTGCCAGCAGTGGGACAGGGTTGAGCCAGCCCCAGCATTTT. Its protein product is CASSGTGLSQPQHF.

This clone came up a few times. J is TRBJ1-2 and V is TRBV19; TRBD1 is a possible D gene (6 bases). The CDR3 length is 14 residues. V lost 1 base and J 10 bases, leaving 16 bases between the germline ends. Germline CDR1 reads LNHDA; CDR2 reads SQIVND (reference sequence). For the CDR3, the DNA is TGTGCCAGTAGTATAGCCAGGGGCGCGTCTGACTACACCTTC. The encoded protein is CASSIARGASDYTF.

The chain carries TRBV9 and TRBJ2-2, with 8 bases lining up with TRBD2. Germline CDR1 is SGDLS and CDR2 is YYNGEE. Trimming cost V 0 bases and J 4 bases; bases outside gene matches: 5. The CDR3 runs to 16 residues. DNA of the CDR3: TGTGCCAGCAGCGTAGGAGCGGGAGCCGGCACCGGGGAGCTGTTTTTT. It codes for CASSVGAGAGTGELFF. The variable domain in full, completed from reference TRBV9 and TRBJ2-2, reads DSGVTQTPKHLITATGQRVTLRCSPRSGDLSVYWYQQSLDQGLQFLIQYYNGEERAKGNILERFSAQQFPDLHSELNLSSLELGDSALYFCASSVGAGAGTGELFFGEGSRLTVL.

The chain employs TRBV28 and TRBJ2-7; 8 bases fit TRBD2. The length of the CDR3 is 14 residues. In germline, CDR1 is MDHEN, CDR2 SYDVKM. Trimming at V came to 6 bases and at J to 4 bases, leaving 8 bases not matched to a gene. As DNA, the CDR3 is TGTGCCAGCAGCTCCGGGAGGGCAAGTTACGAGCAGTACTTC. Protein sequence: CASSSGRASYEQYF.